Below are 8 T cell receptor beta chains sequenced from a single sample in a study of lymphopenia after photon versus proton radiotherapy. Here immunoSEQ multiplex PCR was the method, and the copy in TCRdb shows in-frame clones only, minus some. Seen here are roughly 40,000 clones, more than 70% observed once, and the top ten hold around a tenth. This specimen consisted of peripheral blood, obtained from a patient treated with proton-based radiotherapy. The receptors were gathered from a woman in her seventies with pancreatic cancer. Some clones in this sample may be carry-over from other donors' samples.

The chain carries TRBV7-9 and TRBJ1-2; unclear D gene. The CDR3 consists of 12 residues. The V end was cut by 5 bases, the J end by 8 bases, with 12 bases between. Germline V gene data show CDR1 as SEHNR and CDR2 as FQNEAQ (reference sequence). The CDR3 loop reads CASSLELWGYTF. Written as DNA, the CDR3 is TGTGCCAGCAGCCTAGAGCTTTGGGGCTACACCTTC. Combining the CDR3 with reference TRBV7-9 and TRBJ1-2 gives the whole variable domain DTGVSQNPRHKITKRGQNVTFRCDPISEHNRLYWYRQTLGQGPEFLTYFQNEAQLEKSRLLSDRFSAERPKGSFSTLEIQRTEQGDSAMYLCASSLELWGYTFGSGTRLTVV.

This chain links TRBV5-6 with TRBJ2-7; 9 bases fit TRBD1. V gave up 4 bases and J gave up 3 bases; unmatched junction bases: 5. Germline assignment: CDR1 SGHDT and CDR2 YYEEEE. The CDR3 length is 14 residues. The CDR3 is CASSLPGQGYEQYF. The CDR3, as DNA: TGTGCCAGCAGCCTGCCGGGACAGGGCTACGAGCAGTACTTC.

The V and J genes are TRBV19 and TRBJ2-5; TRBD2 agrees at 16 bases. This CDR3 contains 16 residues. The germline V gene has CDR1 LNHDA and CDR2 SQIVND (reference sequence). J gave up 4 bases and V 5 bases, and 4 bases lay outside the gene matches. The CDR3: CASSQGTSGRGETQYF. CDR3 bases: TGTGCCAGTAGTCAGGGGACTAGCGGGAGGGGAGAGACCCAGTACTTC.

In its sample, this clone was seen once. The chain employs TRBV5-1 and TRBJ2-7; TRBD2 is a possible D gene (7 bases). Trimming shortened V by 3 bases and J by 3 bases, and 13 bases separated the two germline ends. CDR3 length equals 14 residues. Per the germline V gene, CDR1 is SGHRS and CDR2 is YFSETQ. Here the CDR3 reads CASSYGGGDYEQYF. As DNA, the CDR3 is TGCGCCAGCAGCTACGGCGGGGGCGACTACGAGCAGTACTTC.

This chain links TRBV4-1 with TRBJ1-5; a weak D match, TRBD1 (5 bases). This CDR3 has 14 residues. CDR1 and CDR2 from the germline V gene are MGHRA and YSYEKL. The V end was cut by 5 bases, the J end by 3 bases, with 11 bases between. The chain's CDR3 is CASSSGALNQPQHF. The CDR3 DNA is TGCGCCAGCAGCAGTGGGGCTCTCAATCAGCCCCAGCATTTT.

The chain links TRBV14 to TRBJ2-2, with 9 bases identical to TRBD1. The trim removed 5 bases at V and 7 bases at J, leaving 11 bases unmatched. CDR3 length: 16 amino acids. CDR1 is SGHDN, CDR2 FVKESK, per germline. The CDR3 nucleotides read TGTGCCAGCAGCAACAGGGGGCGCGAAGTTGTCGGGGAGCTGTTTTTT. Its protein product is CASSNRGREVVGELFF. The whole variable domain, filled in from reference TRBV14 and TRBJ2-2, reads EAGVTQFPSHSVIEKGQTVTLRCDPISGHDNLYWYRRVMGKEIKFLLHFVKESKQDESGMPNNRFLAERTGGTYSTLKVQPAELEDSGVYFCASSNRGREVVGELFFGEGSRLTVL.

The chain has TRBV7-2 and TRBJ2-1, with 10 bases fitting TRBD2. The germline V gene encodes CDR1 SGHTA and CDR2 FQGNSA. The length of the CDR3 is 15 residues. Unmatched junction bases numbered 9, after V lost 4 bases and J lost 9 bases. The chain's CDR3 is CASSSAPLAGAEQFF. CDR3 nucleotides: TGTGCCAGCAGCTCGGCCCCTCTAGCGGGAGCTGAGCAGTTCTTC. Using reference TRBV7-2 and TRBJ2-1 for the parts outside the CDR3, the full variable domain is GAGVSQSPSNKVTEKGKDVELRCDPISGHTALYWYRQSLGQGLEFLIYFQGNSAPDKSGLPSDRFSAERTGGSVSTLTIQRTQQEDSAVYLCASSSAPLAGAEQFFGPGTRLTVL.

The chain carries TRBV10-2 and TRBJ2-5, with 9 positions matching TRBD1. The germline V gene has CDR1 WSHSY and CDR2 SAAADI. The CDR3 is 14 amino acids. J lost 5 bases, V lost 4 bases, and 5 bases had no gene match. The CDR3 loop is CASSVQGARETQYF. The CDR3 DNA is TGCGCCAGCAGTGTACAGGGGGCGAGGGAGACCCAGTACTTC.